The rows below give T cell receptor beta chains drawn from one sample of a study of blood T cells in healthy people across ages. TCRdb passed the 5' RACE reads through MiXCR, listing each CDR3 protein once. The data hold roughly 1,500,000 distinct CDR3 sequences, with about 31% observed a single time. Sequencing was carried out using blood. These receptors were collected from a woman in her 30s in good health. CDR3s include the opening cysteine and the closing phenylalanine or tryptophan. Fields, in order: CDR3 length, clone size, D gene, V gene, J gene, CDR3 DNA, CDR3 protein. D genes are given only for firm matches. Where a row states a size, it is once, few, many or the class of an expanded clone; other rows omit it.

>14|-|-|TRBV29-1|TRBJ1-1
TGCAGCGTTGTCGGACAGTTGGGGAACACTGAAGCTTTCTTT
CSVVGQLGNTEAFF
>14|-|-|TRBV5-6|TRBJ2-7
TGTGCCAGCAGCTTGTTTCCGGCTACCTACGAGCAGTACTTC
CASSLFPATYEQYF
>15|few|-|TRBV20-1|TRBJ2-2
TGCAGTGCTAGGAAAGGTAGCGGAAACACCGGGGAGCTGTTTTTT
CSARKGSGNTGELFF
>11|-|-|TRBV6-5|TRBJ1-4
TGTGCCAGCAGGAGGGGCGAAAAACTGTTTTTT
CASRRGEKLFF
>14|few|TRBD1|TRBV3-1|TRBJ1-1
TGTGCCAGCAGATATCACAGGGGGAACACTGAAGCTTTCTTT
CASRYHRGNTEAFF
>13|many|-|TRBV4-1|TRBJ2-1
TGCGCCAGCAGCCACGGTGTTAGTAATGAGCAGTTCTTC
CASSHGVSNEQFF
>14|few|-|TRBV27|TRBJ2-1
TGTGCCAGCAGAAATGTCGTAGCGCTGAATGAGCAGTTCTTC
CASRNVVALNEQFF
>11|-|-|TRBV29-1|TRBJ1-2
TGCAGCGGCCGTACGGACTATGGCTACATCTTC
CSGRTDYGYIF
>15|few|-|TRBV7-9|TRBJ2-3
TGTGCCAGCAGCTTAGAGCTGGGGGGCACAGGTACGCAGTATTTT
CASSLELGGTGTQYF
>13|many|-|TRBV5-5|TRBJ2-7
TGTGCCAGCAGCGTGGGACATCTATACGAGCAGTACTTC
CASSVGHLYEQYF
>15|-|-|TRBV2|TRBJ2-3
TGTGCCAGCAGCGGAACAGGGCTTAGCACAGATACGCAGTATTTT
CASSGTGLSTDTQYF
>15|-|TRBD2|TRBV6-5|TRBJ2-1
TGTGCCAGCAGTTATCTAGCGGGGGGAAGGAATGAGCAGTTCTTC
CASSYLAGGRNEQFF
>15|many|TRBD2|TRBV29-1|TRBJ2-1
TGCAGCGTTGAGGGGACTAGCGGGAGTCTGAATGAGCAGTTCTTC
CSVEGTSGSLNEQFF
>17|-|-|TRBV27|TRBJ2-6
TGTGCCAGCAGTTTATCCACCCGGGGTGCTGGGGCCAACGTCCTGACTTTC
CASSLSTRGAGANVLTF
>11|once|-|TRBV20-1|TRBJ2-1
TGCAGTGCTATGAGGGTACGGGGGCAGTTCTTC
CSAMRVRGQFF
>14|-|-|TRBV20-1|TRBJ2-5
TGCAGTGCTAGAGCAGGGGGGGCAGGGGAGACCCAGTACTTC
CSARAGGAGETQYF
>15|few|-|TRBV20-1|TRBJ2-3
TGCAGTGCTAGAGCTGAGAAGTCTAGCACAGATACGCAGTATTTT
CSARAEKSSTDTQYF
>13|-|-|TRBV20-1|TRBJ1-2
TGCAGTGCTAGAGATCTGGAGCACTATGGCTACACCTTC
CSARDLEHYGYTF
>18|-|TRBD2|TRBV6-5|TRBJ2-1
TGTGCCAGCAGTTTCGGACTAGCGGGAGAGGGGGCCTACAATGAGCAGTTCTTC
CASSFGLAGEGAYNEQFF
>13|few|-|TRBV20-1|TRBJ2-3
TGCAGCGGCAGGGTTAGAGCCACAGATACGCAGTATTTT
CSGRVRATDTQYF
>14|few|TRBD2|TRBV6-1|TRBJ2-7
TGTGCCAGCAGTGGGGGGGGGACCCTCTACGAGCAGTACTTC
CASSGGGTLYEQYF
>15|-|-|TRBV5-1|TRBJ2-3
TGCGCCAGCAGCTTAGGGACCCCTAGCACAGATACGCAGTATTTT
CASSLGTPSTDTQYF
>15|many|TRBD2|TRBV4-1|TRBJ2-3
TGCGCCAGCAGCCGGCTAGCGGAGTTCACAGATACGCAGTATTTT
CASSRLAEFTDTQYF
>16|few|TRBD2|TRBV20-1|TRBJ2-1
TGCAGTGCTAGGCAAGGCGGCGGGGGGGCCGAGAATGAGCAGTTCTTC
CSARQGGGGAENEQFF
>11|-|-|TRBV29-1|TRBJ1-1
TGCAGCGTCCTTAGGACAAAGGGAGCTTTCTTT
CSVLRTKGAFF
>14|few|TRBD1|TRBV4-2|TRBJ2-7
TGTGCCAGCAGCCAAGACACAGGGGCCTACGAGCAGTACTTC
CASSQDTGAYEQYF
>15|few|TRBD1|TRBV20-1|TRBJ1-4
TGCAGTGCTAGAGAACGGGGACAGGGTAATGAAAAACTGTTTTTT
CSARERGQGNEKLFF
>14|-|-|TRBV3-1|TRBJ2-7
TGTGCCAGCAGCCAAAACCCAGGTCCCTACGAGCAGTACTTC
CASSQNPGPYEQYF
>15|-|-|TRBV5-1|TRBJ2-3
TGCGCCAGCAGCTGGGTAGGGGCCCCGGGGGATACGCAGTATTTT
CASSWVGAPGDTQYF
>15|few|TRBD2|TRBV11-2|TRBJ2-5
TGTGCCAGCAGCCGGACCAGGACTAGCGGAGAGACCCAGTACTTC
CASSRTRTSGETQYF
>15|-|-|TRBV20-1|TRBJ2-3
TGCAGTGAGGGAGACGGAGGACCATACCCAGATACGCAGTATTTT
CSEGDGGPYPDTQYF
>14|-|TRBD1|TRBV6-2/TRBV6-3|TRBJ2-7
TGTGCCAGCAGTTACTCGACAGGGGGGAGCGAGCAGTACTTC
CASSYSTGGSEQYF
>13|-|TRBD1|TRBV28|TRBJ1-2
TGTGCCAGTAGAACAACAGGGGTCTATGGCTACACCTTC
CASRTTGVYGYTF
>16|many|-|TRBV5-1|TRBJ2-2
TGCGCCAGCAGCTTGGTGGCAGTTGGCAATCCCGGGGAGCTGTTTTTT
CASSLVAVGNPGELFF
>15|-|TRBD1|TRBV6-5|TRBJ2-5
TGTGCCAGCACCCAACTTGGGACAGGGAGAGAGACCCAGTACTTC
CASTQLGTGRETQYF
>17|-|TRBD1|TRBV7-6|TRBJ1-1
TGTGCCAGCAGCTTAAGGGCAGGGGGTGGCATGAACACTGAAGCTTTCTTT
CASSLRAGGGMNTEAFF
>15|few|TRBD2|TRBV5-1|TRBJ2-7
TGCGCCAGCAGCTTGTCGACTAGCGGGATATACGAGCAGTACTTC
CASSLSTSGIYEQYF
>17|few|TRBD2|TRBV7-8|TRBJ2-1
TGTGCCAGCAGCTTAGAAGGCCTAGCGGAATCCTACAATGAGCAGTTCTTC
CASSLEGLAESYNEQFF
>15|-|-|TRBV12-3/TRBV12-4|TRBJ1-2
TGTGCCAGCAGTTTTTGGGGCAGGGGTGGGGATGGCTACACCTTC
CASSFWGRGGDGYTF
>17|-|TRBD1|TRBV5-1|TRBJ1-2
TGCGCCAGCAGCTTAACCGGATCGGACAGGGGAGACGGTGGCTACACCTTC
CASSLTGSDRGDGGYTF
>17|few|TRBD1|TRBV28|TRBJ1-1
TGTGCCAGCTACATCCGGACAGGGGCGACCATGAACACTGAAGCTTTCTTT
CASYIRTGATMNTEAFF
>9|-|-|TRBV20-1|TRBJ1-2
TGCAGTGCTAGATATAGCTACACCTTC
CSARYSYTF
>20|-|-|TRBV21-1|TRBJ1-5
TGTACCAGCAGCAAGCCAGCTCGGGCGGACAGAAGGCCCGGTTGTCAGCCCCAGCATTTT
CTSSKPARADRRPGCQPQHF
>14|-|TRBD1|TRBV6-2/TRBV6-3|TRBJ1-2
TGTGCCAGCAGGGGGACAGGGGCCCAGAATGGCTACACCTTC
CASRGTGAQNGYTF
>15|few|-|TRBV6-2/TRBV6-3|TRBJ2-7
TGTGCCAGCAGTACCGGGACACTAGACTCCTACGAGCAGTACTTC
CASSTGTLDSYEQYF
>14|few|-|TRBV6-5|TRBJ2-5
TGTGCCAGCAGTTACCTGTACCCCCAGGAGACCCAGTACTTC
CASSYLYPQETQYF
>17|-|TRBD1|TRBV27|TRBJ2-3
TGTGCCAGCAGTTTATTGTCGACAGGGAGTAGCACAGATACGCAGTATTTT
CASSLLSTGSSTDTQYF
>15|few|-|TRBV4-1|TRBJ1-6
TGCGCCAGCAGCCAAGATTGGGGGGTTCGGTCACCCCTCCACTTT
CASSQDWGVRSPLHF
>16|few|TRBD1|TRBV9|TRBJ2-7
TGTGCCAGCAGCGTATCGACAGGGGAGTGGGGGTCGGAGCAGTACTTC
CASSVSTGEWGSEQYF
>16|few|-|TRBV27|TRBJ2-7
TGTGCCAGCAGTCAGCTCTACAGGGAAAATCATTACGAGCAGTACTTC
CASSQLYRENHYEQYF
>12|-|-|TRBV7-9|TRBJ1-2
TGTGCCAACAGCTCAGGAGGCTATGGCTACACCTTC
CANSSGGYGYTF
>14|few|-|TRBV12-3/TRBV12-4|TRBJ2-1
TGTGCCAGCAGTCAGGCCCGCTTGAACAATGAGCAGTTCTTC
CASSQARLNNEQFF
>18|few|-|TRBV5-1|TRBJ1-3
TGCGCCAGCAGCTCGGAAGGGGGGGGACTTGGCTCTGGAAACACCATATATTTT
CASSSEGGGLGSGNTIYF
>14|once|-|TRBV3-1|TRBJ2-1
TGTGCCAGCAGCCGAGTGGGGGGGCCGAGTGAGCAGTTCTTC
CASSRVGGPSEQFF